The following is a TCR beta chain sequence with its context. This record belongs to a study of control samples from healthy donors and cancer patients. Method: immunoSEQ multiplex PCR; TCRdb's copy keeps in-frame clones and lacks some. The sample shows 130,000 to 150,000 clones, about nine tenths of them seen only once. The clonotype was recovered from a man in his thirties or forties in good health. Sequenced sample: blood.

CDR3 region: CASSLRGGRLDYGYTF. The CDR3 bases are TGTGCCAGCAGTTTAAGAGGGGGGCGGTTAGACTATGGCTACACCTTC. The chain joins TRBV27 to TRBJ1-2, with D maybe TRBD1 (6 bases). There are 16 residues in the CDR3. V lost 2 bases, J lost 3 bases, and 16 bases lay in between. Germline loops: CDR1 MNHEY, CDR2 SMNVEV (reference sequence).